These 14 T cell receptor beta chains originate from one sample sequenced in a study of blood T cell repertoires in COVID-19. Method: immunoSEQ multiplex PCR; TCRdb's copy keeps in-frame clones and lacks some. The table shows about 270,000 clones, with more than 85% occurring only once. Sequenced input: PBMCs or T cells enriched from blood (not recorded which). Every receptor here comes from a man in his forties who had been exposed to COVID-19.

The chain is built from TRBV2 and TRBJ2-4, with D maybe TRBD1 (5 bases). Germline CDR1 and CDR2: SNHLY and FYNNEI. V was shortened by 7 bases and J by 3 bases, with 7 bases between the two germline ends. The CDR3 extends over 12 amino acids. In DNA form, the CDR3 reads TGTGCCAGCACAGGGATCAAAAACATTCAGTACTTC. It yields the protein CASTGIKNIQYF.

This sequence joins TRBV2 and TRBJ2-5; 11 positions match TRBD1. With 4 bases clipped from V and 2 bases from J, the junction kept 6 bases outside the gene matches. This CDR3 comprises 16 residues. Germline V gene sequence: CDR1 SNHLY, CDR2 FYNNEI. CDR3 DNA sequence: TGTGCCAGCAGTGGGACAGGGGGCGATTCGCAAGAGACCCAGTACTTC. Translation gives CASSGTGGDSQETQYF.

This rearrangement joins TRBV7-9 to TRBJ1-2; D is perhaps TRBD1 (5 bases). V lost 3 bases to trimming and J lost 2 bases, with 10 bases between them. The length of the CDR3 is 14 residues. Per the germline V gene, CDR1 is SEHNR and CDR2 is FQNEAQ (reference sequence). CDR3 amino acids: CASSFSRTNYGYTF. The CDR3 bases are TGTGCCAGCAGCTTCTCTCGGACAAACTATGGCTACACCTTC.

This chain joins TRBV28 and TRBJ1-6, with 7 bases fitting TRBD1. CDR3 length: 17 amino acids. Germline values: CDR1 MDHEN, CDR2 SYDVKM. After removal of 6 bases from V and 0 bases from J, the junction contained 8 bases not matched to a gene. CDR3 coding DNA: TGTGCCAGCAGCTCACAGGGGCCGAGCTCCTATAATTCACCCCTCCACTTT. Its translation is CASSSQGPSSYNSPLHF.

This chain links TRBV7-3 with TRBJ1-1; D is possibly TRBD1 (6 bases). CDR1 is SGHTA and CDR2 is FQGTGA in the germline V gene. There are 14 residues in the CDR3. V lost 3 bases to trimming and J lost 3 bases, with 11 bases between them. CDR3 residues: CASSFRGQHTEAFF. The CDR3 DNA sequence: TGTGCCAGCAGCTTTCGAGGACAGCACACTGAAGCTTTCTTT.

J is TRBJ1-2 and V is TRBV28; D perhaps matches TRBD1 (6 bases). Germline CDR1 is MDHEN and CDR2 is SYDVKM. The CDR3 contains 13 residues. The V and J ends lost 6 bases and 5 bases respectively, with 13 bases between them. The CDR3 sequence is CASRTGTLYGYTF. CDR3 DNA: TGTGCCAGCAGAACCGGGACACTGTATGGCTACACCTTC.

The chain couples TRBV7-9 to TRBJ2-7, with a weak D call TRBD1 (5 bases). CDR3 size: 11 residues. Germline V gene data show CDR1 as SEHNR and CDR2 as FQNEAQ (reference sequence). Trimming cost V 5 bases and J 6 bases, with 8 bases left between them. CDR3 in amino acids: CASSLQGEQYF. The CDR3, as DNA: TGTGCCAGCAGCCTTCAGGGCGAGCAGTACTTC.

CDR3 coding DNA: TGTGCCAGCAGAGGGACAGCCGTATTAAACTATGGCTACACCTTC. Amino acid sequence: CASRGTAVLNYGYTF. This chain connects TRBV2 to TRBJ1-2, with TRBD1 matching 7 bases. V was pared by 6 bases and J by 2 bases, with 9 bases of the junction left unmatched. The CDR3 sequence is 15 residues long. Germline loops: CDR1 SNHLY, CDR2 FYNNEI.

V is TRBV24-1 and J is TRBJ1-2; D may be TRBD1 (6 bases). This CDR3 is built from 14 residues. Trimming cost V 1 base and J 8 bases, with 13 bases left between them. The germline V gene encodes CDR1 KGHDR and CDR2 SFDVKD. The CDR3 protein is CATSDFGGPRGYTF. CDR3 DNA: TGTGCCACCAGTGATTTCGGGGGGCCGCGGGGCTACACCTTC.

This clone is a singleton in its sample. The rearrangement links TRBV30 to TRBJ1-2; TRBD1 matches 12 bases. The CDR3 sequence is 14 residues long. V lost 3 bases to trimming and J lost 8 bases; unmatched junction nucleotides: 7. Germline assignment: CDR1 GTSNPN and CDR2 SVGIG (reference sequence). The CDR3 coding sequence is TGTGCCTGGAGGGGGGACAGGGGGCCGAAAGGCTACACCTTC. This gives the protein CAWRGDRGPKGYTF.

The chain uses TRBV7-3 and TRBJ2-1; D is possibly TRBD2 (6 bases). This CDR3 region has 18 residues. Germline assignment: CDR1 SGHTA and CDR2 FQGTGA. Trimming shortened V by 5 bases and J by 4 bases, and 24 bases separated the two germline ends. The CDR3 sequence is CASSPNPLGHGGYNEQFF. CDR3 coding DNA: TGTGCCAGCAGCCCCAACCCGCTAGGCCACGGAGGGTACAATGAGCAGTTCTTC.

The chain recombines TRBV4-1 with TRBJ2-7, with 7 bases that match TRBD2. The CDR3 consists of 14 residues. Germline lookup yields CDR1 MGHRA and CDR2 YSYEKL. The V and J ends lost 3 bases and 3 bases, in that order; junction bases with no gene match: 5. The CDR3 sequence: CASSQTTGGYEQYF. The CDR3 nucleotides read TGCGCCAGCAGCCAGACGACGGGGGGCTACGAGCAGTACTTC.

The CDR3 spells CASSASGTSGPTLYEQYF. CDR3 DNA sequence: TGTGCCAGCAGCGCATCCGGGACTAGCGGGCCAACCCTTTACGAGCAGTACTTC. The chain employs TRBV5-6 and TRBJ2-7; 12 nucleotides align to TRBD2. The J segment lost 4 bases and the V segment lost 4 bases, leaving 15 bases of the junction unmatched. The length of the CDR3 is 18 residues. CDR1 and CDR2 from the germline V gene are SGHDT and YYEEEE.

The V and J genes are TRBV28 and TRBJ2-7; unclear D gene. CDR1 MDHEN and CDR2 SYDVKM come from the germline V gene. CDR3 size: 13 residues. Trimming took 3 bases from V and 6 from J, leaving 12 bases between them. The CDR3 nucleotides are TGTGCCAGCAGTTTCCCAGGTGTTGGCGAGCAGTACTTC. Amino acid sequence: CASSFPGVGEQYF.